The clone carrying this TCR beta chain came up a few times. What it binds is not known. The sample belongs to a study of beta chain features in type 1 diabetes. Study results and limitations: VDJ junctions from type 1 diabetes patients carried fewer insertions and larger deletions.

V lost 2 bases and J lost 1, with 8 bases in between. CDR1 and CDR2 (germline): GTSNPN, SVGIG (reference sequence). The CDR3 loop spans 13 amino acids. The whole isolated RNA underwent reverse transcription, so sequencing captured expressed TCRB transcripts. Samples of naive, central memory and regulatory T cells yielded a mean of about 3.8 million reads. Only in-frame clones appear in the TCRdb table, and some are missing; sequencing was by immunoSEQ multiplex PCR. The sample has 240,000 or so clones; roughly 30% are singletons. Specimen: central memory CD4+ T cells from blood. The TCR sequence derives from a man aged 30 to 39 in good health. The chain joins TRBV30 to TRBJ1-2; no firm D call. CDR3 sequence reads: CAWSNRGNYGYTF. CDR3 in DNA: TGTGCCTGGAGTAACCGGGGTAACTATGGCTACACCTTC.